The 26 T cell receptor beta chains below were found in one sample sequenced in a study of regulatory T cells in long-lasting Graves disease. Noted time point: newly diagnosed GD, antithyroid drugs for less than 3 months. RNA isolated from PBMCs was used to make the TCR library. With iRepertoire HTBI primers and Arm-PCR of CDR3 regions, TCR beta libraries were built. TCRdb re-called the multiplex PCR reads through MiXCR, storing one row per CDR3 protein. The sample consists of some 560,000 distinct CDR3 sequences, 15% to 20% of them appearing once. This same sample was also taken into another study, of T cells in Graves' hyperthyroidism and ophthalmopathy.

Sequenced material: peripheral blood mononuclear cells (PBMCs), taken at new diagnosis, from a patient treated with antithyroid drugs. These receptors all come from a woman aged 35-60 years with Graves disease.

V and J are TRBV30 and TRBJ1-2, with D unresolved. This CDR3 spans 11 amino acids. V was clipped by 1 base and J by 8 bases, with 8 bases between them. Germline values: CDR1 GTSNPN, CDR2 SVGIG (reference sequence). This CDR3 is CAWSGLRGYTF. For the CDR3, the DNA is TGTGCCTGGAGTGGCCTCCGGGGCTACACCTTC.

V and J are TRBV28 and TRBJ1-1; 7 nucleotides match TRBD1. CDR3 length: 14 residues. The V gene end was trimmed by 6 bases and the J gene end by 0 bases; junction bases not matched to a gene: 4. The germline V gene has CDR1 MDHEN and CDR2 SYDVKM. CDR3 sequence: CASRVGQLNTEAFF. CDR3 in DNA: TGTGCCAGCAGGGTGGGACAGTTGAACACTGAAGCTTTCTTT.

The J gene is TRBJ1-6, the V gene TRBV5-8, with D tentatively TRBD1 (5 bases). Trimming took off 3 bases at V and 5 bases at J, with 9 bases between the two ends. CDR1 and CDR2 from the germline V gene are SGHTS and YDEGEE. The CDR3 contains 14 residues. The CDR3 reads CASSSGTNNSPLHF. The CDR3 nucleotides read TGTGCCAGCAGCTCCGGGACCAATAATTCACCCCTCCACTTT.

This clonotype was detected a few times. The gene calls are TRBV5-6 and TRBJ1-3, with 7 bases identical to TRBD1. CDR3 length equals 14 residues. J was trimmed by 4 bases and V by 5 bases; bases with no gene match: 6. CDR1 is SGHDT and CDR2 is YYEEEE in the germline V gene. The CDR3: CASSSTGNGNTIYF. CDR3 sequence (DNA): TGTGCCAGCAGTTCGACAGGGAACGGAAACACCATATATTTT.

This clonotype was seen many times. V gene TRBV20-1 combines with J gene TRBJ2-5; D possibly corresponds to TRBD1 (5 bases). CDR3 length: 14 amino acids. Per germline, CDR1 DFQATT and CDR2 SNEGSKA (reference sequence). The V gene lost 0 bases and the J gene lost 5 bases, with 13 bases spanning the gap. CDR3 loop: CSARDQGRVETQYF. The CDR3 DNA reads as TGCAGTGCTAGAGATCAGGGCAGGGTGGAGACCCAGTACTTC.

This clonotype was recorded a few times. The chain recombines TRBV6-2 or TRBV6-3 with TRBJ2-2; the D is unclear. Germline V gene lookup returns CDR1 MNHEY and CDR2 SVGEGT. This CDR3 contains 11 residues. The V and J ends lost 7 bases and 6 bases respectively, with 6 bases between them. The CDR3 region has the DNA TGTGCCAGCAATACGGCCGGGGAGCTGTTTTTT. Its protein product is CASNTAGELFF.

As concerns this clonotype: A much larger clone is a single base away; this may be a read error. This chain uses TRBV5-1 with TRBJ2-7; 9 nucleotides align to TRBD1. The germline CDR1 and CDR2 sequences are SGHRS and YFSETQ. The CDR3 spans 14 residues. The CDR3, as DNA: TGCGCCAGCAGCTACAGGGGGCTACCCTACGATCAGTACTTC. Encoded protein: CASSYRGLPYDQYF.

There are a few counts of this clonotype. This rearrangement joins TRBV27 to TRBJ2-7; the D gene is possibly TRBD1 (5 bases). In germline, CDR1 is MNHEY, CDR2 SMNVEV (reference sequence). CDR3 size: 14 residues. V shed 1 base and J shed 2 bases, with 9 bases lying between them. Here the CDR3 reads CASSLYPGTYEQYF. DNA of the CDR3: TGTGCCAGCAGTTTATATCCAGGGACCTACGAGCAGTACTTC.

This clonotype was counted many times. This chain links TRBV5-1 with TRBJ2-7; TRBD1 or TRBD2 may be the D gene (5 bases each). Germline values: CDR1 SGHRS, CDR2 YFSETQ. V lost 4 bases, J lost 4 bases, and 18 bases lay in between. The CDR3 length is 15 residues. CDR3 coding DNA: TGCGCCAGCAGCCCGGATGCCGAGGGACCTTACGAGCAGTACTTC. This gives the protein CASSPDAEGPYEQYF.

This clonotype has more than one count but fewer than ten. The genes are TRBV5-1 and TRBJ1-5; D may be TRBD1 (5 bases). The CDR3 spans 14 residues. Trimming took 0 bases from V and 5 from J, leaving 9 bases between them. Germline CDR1 is SGHRS and CDR2 is YFSETQ. The CDR3 DNA sequence: TGCGCCAGCAGCTTGGGGGGGAAGGATCAGCCCCAGCATTTT. Translated, it gives CASSLGGKDQPQHF. Full variable domain (remainder filled in from reference TRBV5-1 and TRBJ1-5): KAGVTQTPRYLIKTRGQQVTLSCSPISGHRSVSWYQQTPGQGLQFLFEYFSETQRNKGNFPGRFSGRQFSNSRSEMNVSTLELGDSALYLCASSLGGKDQPQHFGDGTRLSIL.

This clonotype has a count of ten or more. V gene TRBV2 combines with J gene TRBJ1-1; the D gene is possibly TRBD1 (6 bases). The germline V gene has CDR1 SNHLY and CDR2 FYNNEI. CDR3 length equals 13 residues. The V end was cut by 1 base, the J end by 5 bases, with 8 bases between. The CDR3 bases are TGTGCCAGCAGTGAAGGAAGGGGGACTGAAGCTTTCTTT. Amino acids: CASSEGRGTEAFF.

CDR3 amino acids: CASSIWGQGNYQPQHF. The CDR3 DNA reads as TGTGCCAGTAGTATATGGGGCCAGGGGAATTATCAGCCCCAGCATTTT. The chain has TRBV19 and TRBJ1-5, with D maybe TRBD1 (6 bases). Trimming cost V 2 bases and J 5 bases, with 16 bases left between them. This CDR3 comprises 16 residues. Germline CDR1 reads LNHDA; CDR2 reads SQIVND (reference sequence). The whole variable domain, filled in from reference TRBV19 and TRBJ1-5, reads DGGITQSPKYLFRKEGQNVTLSCEQNLNHDAMYWYRQDPGQGLRLIYYSQIVNDFQKGDIAEGYSVSREKKESFPLTVTSAQKNPTAFYLCASSIWGQGNYQPQHFGDGTRLSIL.

The chain employs TRBV5-1 and TRBJ2-7; 9 nucleotides align to TRBD2. Germline loops: CDR1 SGHRS, CDR2 YFSETQ. J was trimmed by 4 bases and V by 4 bases; bases with no gene match: 9. This CDR3 region has 15 residues. Here the CDR3 reads CASSPAGGRLYEQYF. DNA for the CDR3: TGCGCCAGCAGCCCCGCGGGGGGGCGTTTGTACGAGCAGTACTTC.

A note on this clonotype: A much larger clone sits a single nucleotide away, making a read error possible. CDR3 sequence: CASSYYGRPATEASF. The CDR3 nucleotides are TGTGCCAGCAGTTACTACGGCAGGCCCGCCACTGAAGCTTCCTTT. The gene calls are TRBV2 and TRBJ1-1; no clear D. The CDR3 has 15 amino acids. Germline assignment: CDR1 SNHLY and CDR2 FYNNEI.

About this clonotype: A single base separates this from a much larger clone, so it may be a read error. The conserved closing phenylalanine or tryptophan is absent in this CDR3, likely reflecting a read error. The V and J genes are TRBV2 and TRBJ2-1; TRBD1 might be the D (5 bases). V lost 5 bases to trimming and J lost 4 bases, with 15 bases between them. The CDR3 loop spans 15 amino acids. CDR1 is SNHLY, CDR2 FYNNEI, per germline. CDR3 DNA: TGTGCCAGCAGTTCCTCGGAGACAGTATACAATGAGCAGTTCTCC. Amino acid sequence: CASSSSETVYNEQFS.

This clonotype was counted at least ten times. V gene TRBV2 combines with J gene TRBJ2-3; 8 bases agree with TRBD2. Germline assignment: CDR1 SNHLY and CDR2 FYNNEI. The CDR3 loop spans 16 amino acids. With 4 bases clipped from V and 6 bases from J, the junction kept 12 bases outside the gene matches. The chain's CDR3 is CASSVVAGTSGDTQYF. The CDR3 DNA reads TGTGCCAGCAGTGTGGTAGCGGGGACCTCAGGGGATACGCAGTATTTT.

Comment on this clonotype: A much larger clone lies a single base off, so this may be a read error. The V gene is TRBV3-1, the J gene TRBJ2-1; D is possibly TRBD1 or TRBD2 (5 bases each). Germline CDR1 is LGHDT and CDR2 is YNNKEL (reference sequence). With 2 bases removed from V and 9 bases from J, the gap between germline ends came to 11 bases. The CDR3 runs to 13 residues. CDR3 nucleotides: TGTGCCAGCAGCCAATTTGGGGGTACTGAGCAGTTCTTC. Protein product: CASSQFGGTEQFF.

In its sample, this clonotype was seen a few times. This chain connects TRBV6-9 to TRBJ1-4; a weak D match, TRBD1 (6 bases). The CDR3 spans 15 residues. The germline V gene encodes CDR1 MNHGY and CDR2 SVAAGI. V lost 3 bases to trimming and J lost 7 bases, with 15 bases between them. The DNA of the CDR3 is TGTGCCAGCAGTTACTCTGGGGGCCTAGGTGAAAAACTGTTTTTT. This encodes CASSYSGGLGEKLFF.

This clonotype turned up a few times. The chain uses TRBV5-1 and TRBJ1-4, with 9 positions matching TRBD1. Germline values: CDR1 SGHRS, CDR2 YFSETQ. The V gene end was trimmed by 4 bases and the J gene end by 7 bases; junction bases not matched to a gene: 8. The CDR3 loop spans 15 amino acids. The CDR3 spells CASSIGGDRAEKLFF. CDR3 coding DNA: TGCGCCAGCAGCATCGGCGGGGACAGGGCTGAAAAACTGTTTTTT.

This clonotype was recorded many times. CDR3 nucleotide sequence: TGTGCCAGCAGAGGGGACAGCCGCACCGGGGAGCTGTTTTTT. Protein: CASRGDSRTGELFF. V is TRBV2 and J is TRBJ2-2, with TRBD1 identical over 7 bases. This CDR3 has 14 amino acids. Germline V gene data show CDR1 as SNHLY and CDR2 as FYNNEI. With 6 bases clipped from V and 4 bases from J, the junction kept 5 bases outside the gene matches.

This clonotype was detected a few times. The chain combines TRBV4-2 with TRBJ1-5; no clear D gene. The CDR3 extends over 12 amino acids. The V end was cut by 8 bases, the J end by 3 bases, with 8 bases between. Germline assignment: CDR1 LGHNA and CDR2 YNFKEQ. Written as DNA, the CDR3 is TGTGCCAGCCGACCCCTCAATCAGCCCCAGCATTTT. This sequence encodes CASRPLNQPQHF.

This clonotype has only one observation. The chain combines TRBV29-1 with TRBJ2-1, with 14 bases lining up with TRBD2. This CDR3 has 14 residues. The germline V gene encodes CDR1 SQVTM and CDR2 ANQGSEA. Trimming took 3 bases from V and 5 from J; bases not matched to a gene: 0. CDR3 DNA: TGCAGCGTTGAGGGACTAGCGGGGGACAATGAGCAGTTCTTC. It yields the protein CSVEGLAGDNEQFF.

This clonotype has only a few counts. The chain links TRBV4-1 to TRBJ1-6; D is undetermined. V was clipped by 4 bases and J by 8 bases, with 21 bases between them. Germline CDR1 and CDR2: MGHRA and YSYEKL. The CDR3 consists of 17 residues. The CDR3 sequence is CASSPVGWTLEHSPLHF. The CDR3, as DNA: TGCGCCAGCAGCCCCGTCGGGTGGACCTTAGAGCATTCACCCCTCCACTTT.

This clonotype was detected a few times. The CDR3 nucleotides read TGCAGTGCTAGGGAGGGGGGCATCTATGGCTACACCTTC. Amino acids: CSAREGGIYGYTF. The chain joins TRBV20-1 to TRBJ1-2, with TRBD1 as a possible D gene (6 bases). V was shortened by 3 bases and J by 4 bases, with 12 bases between the two germline ends. CDR1 and CDR2 (germline): DFQATT, SNEGSKA (reference sequence). The CDR3 has 13 amino acids.

The genes are TRBV5-5 and TRBJ1-2; 7 nucleotides align to TRBD1. Germline lookup yields CDR1 SGHKS and CDR2 YYEKEE (reference sequence). This CDR3 region has 15 residues. Trimming at V came to 4 bases and at J to 0 bases, leaving 6 bases not matched to a gene. The CDR3 bases are TGTGCCAGCAGCGCCGGGACAGCGTCTAACTATGGCTACACCTTC. Translating gives CASSAGTASNYGYTF.

The chain couples TRBV20-1 to TRBJ1-2; TRBD1 is a possible D gene (5 bases). Trimming removed 6 bases from V and 5 bases from J, with 19 bases in between. The V gene's germline CDR1 is DFQATT and CDR2 SNEGSKA (reference sequence). The CDR3 sequence is 14 residues long. CDR3 in DNA: TGCAGTGCGGAGCCCGGGACGGGAGCTTATGGCTACACCTTC. Protein product: CSAEPGTGAYGYTF.